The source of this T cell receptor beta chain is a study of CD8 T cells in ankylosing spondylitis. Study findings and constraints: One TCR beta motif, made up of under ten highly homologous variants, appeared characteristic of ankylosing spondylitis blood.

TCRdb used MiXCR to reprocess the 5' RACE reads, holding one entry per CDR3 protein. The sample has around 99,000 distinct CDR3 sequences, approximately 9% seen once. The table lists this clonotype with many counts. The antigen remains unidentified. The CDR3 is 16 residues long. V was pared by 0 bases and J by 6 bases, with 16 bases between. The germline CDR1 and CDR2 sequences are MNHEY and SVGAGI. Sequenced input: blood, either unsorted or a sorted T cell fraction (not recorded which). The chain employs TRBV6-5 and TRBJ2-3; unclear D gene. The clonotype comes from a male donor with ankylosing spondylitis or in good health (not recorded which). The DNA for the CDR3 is TGTGCCAGCAGTTACTCGAGGTACCTTCAGAGCGATACGCAGTATTTT. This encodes CASSYSRYLQSDTQYF.